These T cell receptor beta chains were read from a single sample in a study of cytomegalovirus exposure and HLA in healthy donors. Method: immunoSEQ multiplex PCR; TCRdb's copy keeps in-frame clones and lacks some. The sample holds around 63,000 clones, more than 80% seen once. Sequenced sample: PBMCs. The receptor source for this set is a woman aged 25-40 years in good health and CMV-seronegative. The CDR3 runs from the conserved cysteine through the conserved F or W. The D gene is left open where the match is weak. Expanded clones are given a class, and other clones once, few, many or no size at all.

>TRBJ1-2|TRBV28|NA|NA
CASSLVRTASYGYTF
TGTGCCAGCAGTCTTGTTCGGACAGCGTCCTATGGCTACACCTTC
>TRBJ2-7|TRBV10-1|NA|TRBD1
CASSISGTGISEQYF
TGCGCCAGCAGTATTTCCGGGACAGGGATTTCCGAGCAGTACTTC
>TRBJ1-1|TRBV9|NA|NA
CASSERAPGGGTEAFF
TGTGCCAGCAGCGAGCGGGCCCCTGGCGGCGGGACTGAAGCTTTCTTT
>TRBJ2-3|TRBV18|few|NA
CASSPATLTDTQYF
TGTGCCAGCTCACCAGCTACCCTCACAGATACGCAGTATTTT
>TRBJ2-7|TRBV5-6|NA|TRBD1
CASSLDGTGVFEQYF
TGTGCCAGCAGCTTGGACGGGACAGGGGTATTCGAGCAGTACTTC
>TRBJ2-3|TRBV5-4|NA|NA
CASSAPEAMGTDTQYF
TGTGCCAGCAGCGCCCCCGAGGCGATGGGCACAGATACGCAGTATTTT
>TRBJ2-7|TRBV9|few|TRBD2
CASSVDSSGGREQYF
TGTGCCAGCAGCGTAGACTCTAGCGGGGGGCGTGAGCAGTACTTC
>TRBJ2-7|TRBV7-9|NA|TRBD2
CSSNPLGGDWDYEQYF
TGTTCCAGCAACCCCCTCGGGGGGGACTGGGACTACGAGCAGTACTTC
>TRBJ2-2|TRBV11-3|once|NA
CASSFSRANTGELFF
TGTGCCAGCAGCTTTTCACGAGCGAACACCGGGGAGCTGTTTTTT
>TRBJ2-6|TRBV6-1|NA|TRBD1
CASSMDRAGANVLTF
TGTGCCAGCAGTATGGACAGGGCTGGGGCCAACGTCCTGACTTTC
>TRBJ2-5|TRBV30|few|NA
CAWSRRGLETQYF
TGTGCCTGGAGTAGGAGGGGGCTGGAGACCCAGTACTTC
>TRBJ2-3|TRBV14|NA|NA
CASSHRTDTQYF
TGTGCCAGCAGCCACAGGACAGATACGCAGTATTTT
>TRBJ2-7|TRBV29-1|NA|TRBD1
CSVRNGTGFSYEQYF
TGCAGCGTTAGAAACGGGACAGGATTCTCCTACGAGCAGTACTTC
>TRBJ2-7|TRBV5-1|NA|TRBD2
CASSPRLAGVTRQYF
TGCGCCAGCAGCCCGCGACTAGCGGGGGTGACTCGGCAGTACTTC
>TRBJ1-1|TRBV19|NA|TRBD1
CASSLTGGRTEAFF
TGTGCCAGTAGCCTAACAGGGGGCCGGACTGAAGCTTTCTTT
>TRBJ1-5|TRBV7-9|NA|TRBD1
CASSSGQGRQPQHF
TGTGCCAGCAGCTCGGGACAGGGTAGACAGCCCCAGCATTTT
>TRBJ1-4|TRBV7-8|few|NA
CASSVGVHSGEKLFF
TGTGCCAGCAGCGTAGGGGTCCATTCGGGTGAAAAACTGTTTTTT
>TRBJ1-3|TRBV5-6|few|TRBD1
CASSSTGEDTIYF
TGTGCCAGCAGCTCGACAGGGGAGGACACCATATATTTT
>TRBJ2-1|TRBV28|NA|NA
CASRTLGGRSYNEQFF
TGTGCCAGCAGAACCCTCGGGGGACGGTCCTACAATGAGCAGTTCTTC
>TRBJ1-3|TRBV9|few|NA
CASSVRWGGGSGNTIYF
TGTGCCAGCAGCGTAAGGTGGGGCGGGGGCTCTGGAAACACCATATATTTT
>TRBJ2-7|TRBV7-2|NA|TRBD2
CASSFTSSGGAREQYF
TGTGCCAGCAGCTTCACCTCTAGCGGGGGGGCGCGCGAGCAGTACTTC
>TRBJ2-2|TRBV11-3|few|NA
CASSLESASNTGELFF
TGTGCCAGCAGCTTGGAGTCCGCCTCGAACACCGGGGAGCTGTTTTTT
>TRBJ2-3|TRBV10-1|NA|NA
CASSERGVPDTQYF
TGCGCCAGCAGTGAGCGGGGAGTCCCAGATACGCAGTATTTT
>TRBJ1-1|TRBV28|once|NA
CASSGTGRTMNTEAFF
TGTGCCAGCAGTGGTACCGGGAGAACAATGAACACTGAAGCTTTCTTT
>TRBJ2-7|TRBV4-3|NA|NA
CASSQSPPARSAYYEQYF
TGCGCCAGCAGCCAATCCCCCCCGGCGCGGTCCGCGTACTACGAGCAGTACTTC
>TRBJ1-2|TRBV27|NA|NA
CASMSNVRGSQSYTF
TGTGCCAGCATGTCTAATGTTCGGGGGAGTCAGAGCTACACCTTC
>TRBJ1-5|TRBV19|NA|NA
CASSIIWTPYQPQHF
TGTGCCAGTAGTATAATTTGGACACCCTACCAGCCCCAGCATTTT
>TRBJ2-1|TRBV11-2|few|TRBD2
CASNTGTSGVGFF
TGTGCCAGCAACACCGGGACTAGCGGGGTTGGGTTCTTC
>TRBJ1-3|TRBV23-1|NA|TRBD1
CASSQCGQGRGNTIYF
TGCGCCAGCAGTCAATGTGGACAGGGGAGGGGAAACACCATATATTTT
>TRBJ2-5|TRBV7-9|NA|TRBD2
CSSSLEGLAGQETQYF
TGTTCCAGCAGCTTAGAGGGACTAGCGGGGCAAGAGACCCAGTACTTC
>TRBJ2-3|TRBV6-4|NA|TRBD2
CASSDSSGASTDTQYF
TGTGCCAGCAGTGATTCTAGCGGGGCTAGCACAGATACGCAGTATTTT
>TRBJ2-7|TRBV10-3|NA|NA
CAISESSGFYEQYF
TGTGCCATCAGTGAATCCTCAGGGTTCTACGAGCAGTACTTC
>TRBJ1-1|TRBV5-1|once|NA
CASSPTGPSGTEAFF
TGCGCCAGCAGCCCTACAGGACCTTCCGGCACTGAAGCTTTCTTT
>TRBJ2-5|TRBV5-1|NA|NA
CASSLQAQGETQYF
TGCGCCAGCAGCTTGCAAGCACAGGGAGAGACCCAGTACTTC
>TRBJ1-1|TRBV28|few|NA
CASSSWGSFTEAFF
TGTGCCAGCAGTTCGTGGGGCTCATTCACTGAAGCTTTCTTT
>TRBJ1-4|TRBV5-4|NA|NA
CASSLKEEKLFF
TGTGCCAGCAGCTTGAAGGAGGAAAAACTGTTTTTT
>TRBJ1-2|TRBV4-3|NA|NA
CASSQGPQTSYGYTF
TGCGCCAGCAGCCAAGGTCCACAGACAAGCTATGGCTACACCTTC